Listed here are 14 T cell receptor beta chains from one sample, sequenced in a study of tumor and adjacent non-tumor tissue in lung cancer. RNA was extracted from bulk tissue without any cell sorting. The normal lung tissue was taken more than 3 cm from the tumor edge. Three rounds of nested PCR, following a modified ARM-PCR protocol, produced the TCRbeta library. TCRdb re-called the multiplex PCR reads with MiXCR, one entry per CDR3 protein. There are roughly 70,000 distinct CDR3 sequences in the sample; less than 75% occur only once, and 25% to 35% lies in the top ten. Sequences were obtained from distant non-tumor lung tissue. These receptors came from a woman aged 45-65 years with non-small cell lung cancer.

On this clonotype itself: A much larger clone sits a single nucleotide away, making a read error possible. The CDR3 here is CASSKISGLAGAHEQFF. The CDR3 DNA reads as TGCGCCAGCAGCAAGATTTCGGGACTAGCGGGAGCCCATGAGCAGTTCTTC. The J gene is TRBJ2-1, the V gene TRBV4-3, with TRBD2 matching over 14 bases. The germline V gene has CDR1 LGHNA and CDR2 YSLEER. CDR3 size: 17 residues. V lost 5 bases, J lost 8 bases, and 11 bases stayed unmatched.

Notes on this clonotype: Its ends do not fully match the called genes, so a read error is possible. The V and J genes are TRBV20-1 and TRBJ1-2, with D possibly matching TRBD1 (6 bases). CDR3 length: 12 amino acids. Germline assignment: CDR1 DFQATT and CDR2 SNEGSKA (reference sequence). CDR3 sequence: CSASPGGYGYTF. The CDR3 nucleotides read TGCAGTGCTAGTCCTGGGGGCTATGGTTACACCTTC.

This clonotype occurred many times. V is TRBV10-3 and J is TRBJ2-7; D remains ambiguous. The CDR3 extends over 12 amino acids. Germline CDR1 reads ENHRY; CDR2 reads SYGVKD. V lost 4 bases and J 2 bases, leaving 6 bases between the germline ends. CDR3 DNA: TGTGCCATCAGTGTGGACCCCTACGAGCAGTACTTC. Its protein product is CAISVDPYEQYF.

The CDR3 spells CAGNLDWNNEQFF. The CDR3 bases are TGTGCCGGCAACTTAGATTGGAACAATGAGCAGTTCTTC. This chain connects TRBV11-3 to TRBJ2-1, with unresolved D. The V end lost 11 bases, the J end lost 5 bases, and 16 bases lay between the germline ends. Germline V gives CDR1 SGHNT, CDR2 YENEEA. CDR3 length equals 13 residues.

For this clonotype: One end of the junction fails to match germline, which may point to a read error. This chain connects TRBV11-1 to TRBJ2-7; D might be TRBD2 (5 bases). CDR3 length: 13 amino acids. Germline assignment: CDR1 SGHAT and CDR2 FQDESV (reference sequence). The CDR3 spells CASSTRASYEQYF. For the CDR3, the DNA is TGTGCCAGCAGCACTAGGGCATCCTACGAACAGTACTTC. The whole variable domain, filled in from reference TRBV11-1 and TRBJ2-7, reads EAEVAQSPRYKITEKSQAVAFWCDPISGHATLYWYRQILGQGPELLVQFQDESVVDDSQLPKDRFSAERLKGVDSTLKIQPAELGDSAMYLCASSTRASYEQYFGPGTRLTVT.

On this clonotype: One end of the junction varies from germline; a read error may be responsible. The chain recombines TRBV11-2 with TRBJ2-7, with D possibly matching TRBD1 (6 bases). CDR3 length equals 14 residues. Germline-derived CDR1 and CDR2 are SGHAT and FQNNGV. CDR3 sequence (DNA): TGTGCCCGCAGCAGGACAGAGGGCTCCTACGAGCAGTACTTC. Its protein product is CARSRTEGSYEQYF.

Regarding this clonotype: Since a much larger clone is just one base distant, this may be a read error. The gene calls are TRBV10-3 and TRBJ2-2; maybe TRBD2 (6 bases). The CDR3 sequence is 13 residues long. Germline V gene sequence: CDR1 ENHRY, CDR2 SYGVKD. CDR3: CAINEEGPGELFF. In nucleotides, the CDR3 is TGTGCCATCAATGAGGAGGGTCCCGGGGAGCTGTTTTTT.

Ten or more counts support this clonotype. The CDR3 nucleotides are TGCGCCAGCAGCCAAGGGACGTTAGACAGGACTTACTCTGGGGCCAACGTCCTGACTTTC. Its protein product is CASSQGTLDRTYSGANVLTF. V is TRBV4-3 and J is TRBJ2-6, with D possibly TRBD1 on 6 matching bases. V shed 1 base and J shed 0 bases, with 19 bases lying between them. This CDR3 has 20 amino acids. The V gene's germline CDR1 is LGHNA and CDR2 YSLEER.

The V gene is TRBV7-2, the J gene TRBJ2-2, with 7 bases that match TRBD2. Looked up from germline, CDR1 is SGHTA and CDR2 is FQGNSA. The CDR3 runs 17 residues. After removal of 5 bases from V and 3 bases from J, the junction contained 12 bases not matched to a gene. The CDR3 loop reads CASSRSAGVADTGELFF. In DNA, the CDR3 is TGTGCCAGCAGCCGCTCGGCGGGGGTAGCGGACACCGGGGAGCTGTTTTTT.

A note on this clonotype: A much more abundant neighbour one base away suggests this may be a read error. The chain links TRBV10-1 to TRBJ2-3; maybe TRBD2 (6 bases). The CDR3 spans 15 residues. V was pared by 9 bases and J by 2 bases, with 18 bases between. Germline CDR1 is WNHNN and CDR2 is SYGVQD (reference sequence). Written as DNA, the CDR3 is TGCGCCAGAAGCGGAGGGAAGGGGTTCACAGATACGCAGTATTTT. Residues: CARSGGKGFTDTQYF.

This sequence joins TRBV5-4 and TRBJ2-1; TRBD2 aligns across 8 bases. Germline V gene sequence: CDR1 SGHNT, CDR2 YYREEE (reference sequence). The junction had 10 bases not matched to a gene; V was cut back by 7 bases and J by 7 bases. The CDR3 is 14 residues long. The CDR3 DNA reads as TGTGCCAGCGGGAGAGCGGGAGATGGGAATGAGCAGTTCTTC. Translating gives CASGRAGDGNEQFF.

Notes on this clonotype: Since no conserved phenylalanine or tryptophan closes the CDR3, a read error is the likely cause. The chain uses TRBV20-1 and TRBJ1-6; maybe TRBD1 (6 bases). The CDR3 runs 15 residues. V was clipped by 5 bases and J by 7 bases, with 18 bases between them. Germline CDR1 reads DFQATT; CDR2 reads SNEGSKA (reference sequence). CDR3 sequence reads: CSAATEGGRNSPLHS. In nucleotides, the CDR3 is TGCAGTGCTGCTACGGAAGGGGGGAGAAATTCACCCCTCCACTCT.

This clonotype has just a few counts. V and J are TRBV14 and TRBJ2-3; D possibly corresponds to TRBD1 (6 bases). The V and J ends lost 3 bases and 0 bases respectively, with 16 bases between them. CDR1 and CDR2 (germline): SGHDN, FVKESK. This CDR3 region has 17 residues. CDR3 coding DNA: TGTGCCAGCAGCCACCTCATAGGACAGACTAGCACAGATACGCAGTATTTT. It encodes CASSHLIGQTSTDTQYF.

As regards this clonotype: At one end, the junction sequence differs from germline, possibly due to a read error. V usage is TRBV12-3 or TRBV12-4 and J usage is TRBJ1-5; TRBD1 might be the D (6 bases). The CDR3 has 16 amino acids. CDR3 sequence reads: CASCLEGGYGNQPQHF. DNA for the CDR3: TGTGCCAGCTGTTTAGAAGGGGGTTATGGTAATCAGCCCCAGCATTTT.